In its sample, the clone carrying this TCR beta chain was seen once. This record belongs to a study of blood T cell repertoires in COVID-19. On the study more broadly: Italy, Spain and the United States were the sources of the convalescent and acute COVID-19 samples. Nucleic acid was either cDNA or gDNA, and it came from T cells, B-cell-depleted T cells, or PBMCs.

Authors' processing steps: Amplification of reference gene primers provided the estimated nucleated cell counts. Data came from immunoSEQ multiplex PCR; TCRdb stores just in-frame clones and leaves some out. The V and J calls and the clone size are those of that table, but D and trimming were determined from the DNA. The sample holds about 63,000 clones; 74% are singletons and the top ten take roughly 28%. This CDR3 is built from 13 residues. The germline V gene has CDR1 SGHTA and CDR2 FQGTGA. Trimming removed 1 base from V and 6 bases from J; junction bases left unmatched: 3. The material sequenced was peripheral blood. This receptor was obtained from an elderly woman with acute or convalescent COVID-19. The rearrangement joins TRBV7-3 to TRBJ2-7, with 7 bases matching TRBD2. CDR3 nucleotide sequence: TGTGCCAGCAGCTTAATGGGAGGGCGCGAGCAGTACTTC. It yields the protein CASSLMGGREQYF. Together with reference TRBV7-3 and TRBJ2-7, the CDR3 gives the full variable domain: GAGVSQTPSNKVTEKGKYVELRCDPISGHTALYWYRQSLGQGPEFLIYFQGTGAADDSGLPNDRFFAVRPEGSVSTLKIQRTERGDSAVYLCASSLMGGREQYFGPGTRLTVT.